The 18 T cell receptor beta chains reported below all come from one sample, sequenced in a study of regulatory T cells in long-lasting Graves disease. Indicated time point: newly diagnosed GD, antithyroid drugs for less than 3 months. Scientists built the TCR library using RNA that was extracted from PBMCs. Arm-PCR of CDR3 regions with iRepertoire HTBI primers generated TCR beta libraries. TCRdb used MiXCR to reprocess the multiplex PCR reads, holding one entry per CDR3 protein. The sample consists of more than 300,000 distinct CDR3 sequences, about 16% of them appearing once. In addition, the sample was reused for a study of T cells in Graves' hyperthyroidism and ophthalmopathy.

The material was peripheral blood mononuclear cells (PBMCs), obtained at new diagnosis, from a patient treated with antithyroid drugs. The receptors were gathered from a woman under 30 with Graves disease.

This clonotype was counted only a few times. The chain links TRBV29-1 to TRBJ1-1, with D perhaps matching TRBD1 (5 bases). Germline-derived CDR1 and CDR2 are SQVTM and ANQGSEA. The V and J ends lost 6 bases and 4 bases respectively, with 15 bases between them. There are 13 residues in the CDR3. CDR3 protein: CSVLALGGTEAFF. The CDR3, as DNA: TGCAGCGTCTTGGCCCTGGGGGGCACTGAAGCTTTCTTT.

Comment on this clonotype: It may be a read error: a sequence one base away is much more abundant. The rearrangement joins TRBV5-1 to TRBJ2-7, with 7 nucleotides matching TRBD1. This CDR3 contains 14 residues. Germline V lookup: CDR1 SGHRS, CDR2 YFSETQ. CDR3 in amino acids: CACSLGDSIYEQYF. CDR3 nucleotides: TGCGCCTGCAGCTTGGGGGACAGCATCTACGAGCAGTACTTC.

CDR3 protein: CASSPDRISEAFF. CDR3 nucleotide sequence: TGTGCCAGCAGCCCTGACAGGATCTCTGAAGCTTTCTTT. The genes are TRBV13 and TRBJ1-1; tentative D call: TRBD1 (6 bases). V lost 5 bases and J 6 bases, leaving 13 bases between the germline ends. Germline V gene lookup returns CDR1 PRHDT and CDR2 FYEKMQ (reference sequence). The CDR3 is 13 amino acids.

There are many counts of this clonotype. The gene calls are TRBV5-1 and TRBJ2-7; 12 bases align to TRBD2. J was trimmed by 5 bases and V by 4 bases; bases with no gene match: 13. Germline V CDR1 and CDR2: SGHRS, YFSETQ. The CDR3 length is 17 residues. DNA for the CDR3: TGCGCCAGCAGCCCGAAGATTAGGACTAGCGGGGACCACGAGCAGTACTTC. Amino acids: CASSPKIRTSGDHEQYF.

This clonotype was picked up many times. The chain has TRBV2 and TRBJ2-5; 8 bases align to TRBD2. CDR1 and CDR2 (germline): SNHLY, FYNNEI. J was trimmed by 5 bases and V by 3 bases; bases with no gene match: 8. The CDR3 loop spans 15 amino acids. DNA of the CDR3: TGTGCCAGCAGTGAGGGACTAGGGTTGAGCGAGACCCAGTACTTC. It yields the protein CASSEGLGLSETQYF.

This clonotype has a count of ten or more. J is TRBJ2-7 and V is TRBV2; D is possibly TRBD1 (6 bases). The CDR3 has 13 amino acids. The germline V and J ends were trimmed by 4 bases and 2 bases, with 9 bases remaining between them. Germline V gives CDR1 SNHLY, CDR2 FYNNEI. The CDR3 protein is CASSARGTYEQYF. The CDR3 DNA is TGTGCCAGCAGTGCGAGGGGGACCTACGAGCAGTACTTC.

This rearrangement joins TRBV28 to TRBJ1-2; 10 nucleotides line up with TRBD1. This CDR3 has 14 amino acids. Per germline, CDR1 MDHEN and CDR2 SYDVKM. V shed 6 bases, J shed 3 bases, and the junction held 4 bases outside the gene matches. The CDR3, as DNA: TGTGCCAGCAGGGGCGGACAGGGGGACTATGGCTACACCTTC. Encoded protein: CASRGGQGDYGYTF.

This clonotype has ten or more counts. V and J are TRBV12-3 or TRBV12-4 and TRBJ2-5, with D possibly matching TRBD1 (6 bases). V shed 7 bases and J shed 3 bases, with 15 bases lying between them. The CDR3 contains 14 residues. Written as DNA, the CDR3 is TGTGCCAGCAAACCGGGACAAACTAAAGAGACCCAGTACTTC. It is translated as CASKPGQTKETQYF.

This clonotype came up many times. This chain links TRBV13 with TRBJ1-1, with a tentative D call TRBD1 (5 bases). V gave up 5 bases and J gave up 5 bases, with 21 bases separating them. CDR1 is PRHDT and CDR2 is FYEKMQ in the germline V gene (reference sequence). The CDR3 loop spans 16 amino acids. The CDR3: CASSAHNTGEGTEAFF. CDR3 in DNA: TGTGCCAGCAGCGCTCATAATACCGGGGAGGGGACTGAAGCTTTCTTT.

This clonotype occurred many times. This sequence joins TRBV28 and TRBJ2-3; D gene ambiguous. This CDR3 is 14 amino acids long. With 5 bases removed from V and 2 bases from J, the gap between germline ends came to 11 bases. The germline V gene has CDR1 MDHEN and CDR2 SYDVKM. Here the CDR3 reads CASSPSSVTDTQYF. The CDR3, as DNA: TGTGCCAGCAGTCCCTCTTCCGTCACAGATACGCAGTATTTT.

Many counts were recorded for this clonotype. The chain couples TRBV27 to TRBJ2-1, with D uncertain. The CDR3 has 14 amino acids. CDR1 and CDR2 from the germline V gene are MNHEY and SMNVEV (reference sequence). Between the trimmed V and J ends, which lost 6 bases and 5 bases, there was a span of 14 bases. The DNA for the CDR3 is TGTGCCAGCAGAGACTTGGCAGCCCACAATGAGCAGTTCTTC. This encodes CASRDLAAHNEQFF.

Here the CDR3 reads CASTGEVSGELFF. CDR3 DNA sequence: TGTGCCAGCACAGGGGAGGTGTCCGGGGAGCTGTTTTTT. The chain links TRBV6-2 or TRBV6-3 to TRBJ2-2; TRBD1 or TRBD2 may be the D gene (6 bases each). Trimming took off 7 bases at V and 6 bases at J, with 12 bases between the two ends. This CDR3 region has 13 residues. Germline CDR1 MNHEY, CDR2 SVGEGT.

Many counts were recorded for this clonotype. This chain uses TRBV2 with TRBJ2-5; TRBD2 matches at 11 bases. The trim removed 4 bases at V and 0 bases at J, leaving 1 base unmatched. Germline CDR1 and CDR2: SNHLY and FYNNEI. The CDR3 contains 15 residues. For the CDR3, the DNA is TGTGCCAGCAGTGGGACTAGCGGGTACCAAGAGACCCAGTACTTC. It specifies CASSGTSGYQETQYF.

This clonotype has at least ten counts. The chain recombines TRBV20-1 with TRBJ2-6; 8 bases align to TRBD1. The CDR3 sequence is 15 residues long. Germline V gene lookup returns CDR1 DFQATT and CDR2 SNEGSKA (reference sequence). The trim removed 6 bases at V and 2 bases at J, leaving 6 bases unmatched. Here the CDR3 reads CSAASTGAGANVLTF. The DNA of the CDR3 is TGCAGTGCCGCCTCGACAGGGGCTGGGGCCAACGTCCTGACTTTC.

The sample holds many counts of this clonotype. The V gene is TRBV7-3, the J gene TRBJ2-5; 11 bases align to TRBD2. V shed 5 bases and J 4 bases; nucleotides not matched to a gene: 6. CDR1 SGHTA and CDR2 FQGTGA come from the germline V gene. The CDR3 runs 15 residues. The CDR3 DNA reads TGTGCCAGCAGCCTTAGCGGGAGGGCCAGAGAGACCCAGTACTTC. This encodes CASSLSGRARETQYF.

A remark on this clonotype: This may stem from a read error, because a much larger clone lies one nucleotide away. The V and J genes are TRBV12-3 or TRBV12-4 and TRBJ1-3, with D uncertain. This CDR3 spans 14 amino acids. DNA for the CDR3: TGTGCCAGCAGCCCGAGGACCGAGGGAAACACCGTATATTTT. Its translation: CASSPRTEGNTVYF.

V usage is TRBV15 and J usage is TRBJ2-1; D not certain. The CDR3 length is 14 residues. Germline loops: CDR1 LNHNV, CDR2 YYDKDF (reference sequence). Trimming removed 4 bases from V and 2 bases from J, with 9 bases in between. CDR3 DNA: TGTGCCACCAGCACCCATAAGACCTACAATGAGCAGTTCTTC. This encodes CATSTHKTYNEQFF.

The J gene is TRBJ2-2, the V gene TRBV9, with TRBD2 matching 11 bases. Germline CDR1 SGDLS, CDR2 YYNGEE. V shed 4 bases and J 8 bases; nucleotides not matched to a gene: 13. CDR3 size: 17 residues. The CDR3 is CASSPQGGLAGGGELFF. The DNA for the CDR3 is TGTGCCAGCAGCCCCCAAGGAGGGCTAGCGGGAGGAGGGGAGCTGTTTTTT. The full variable domain, completed using reference TRBV9 and TRBJ2-2, is DSGVTQTPKHLITATGQRVTLRCSPRSGDLSVYWYQQSLDQGLQFLIQYYNGEERAKGNILERFSAQQFPDLHSELNLSSLELGDSALYFCASSPQGGLAGGGELFFGEGSRLTVL.